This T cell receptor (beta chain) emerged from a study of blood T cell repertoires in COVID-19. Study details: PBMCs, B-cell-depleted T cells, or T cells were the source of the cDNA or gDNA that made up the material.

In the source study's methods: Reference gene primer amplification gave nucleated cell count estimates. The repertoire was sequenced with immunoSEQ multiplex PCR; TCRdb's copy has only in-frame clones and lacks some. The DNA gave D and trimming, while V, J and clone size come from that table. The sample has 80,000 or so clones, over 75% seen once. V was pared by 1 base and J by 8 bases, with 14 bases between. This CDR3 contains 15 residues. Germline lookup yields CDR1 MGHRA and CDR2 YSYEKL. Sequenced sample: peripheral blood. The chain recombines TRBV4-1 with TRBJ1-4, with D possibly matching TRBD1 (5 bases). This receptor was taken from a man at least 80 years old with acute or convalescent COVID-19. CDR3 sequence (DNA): TGCGCCAGCAGCCAAGGTGCGGGGGGAGGCGAAAAACTGTTTTTT. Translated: CASSQGAGGGEKLFF.